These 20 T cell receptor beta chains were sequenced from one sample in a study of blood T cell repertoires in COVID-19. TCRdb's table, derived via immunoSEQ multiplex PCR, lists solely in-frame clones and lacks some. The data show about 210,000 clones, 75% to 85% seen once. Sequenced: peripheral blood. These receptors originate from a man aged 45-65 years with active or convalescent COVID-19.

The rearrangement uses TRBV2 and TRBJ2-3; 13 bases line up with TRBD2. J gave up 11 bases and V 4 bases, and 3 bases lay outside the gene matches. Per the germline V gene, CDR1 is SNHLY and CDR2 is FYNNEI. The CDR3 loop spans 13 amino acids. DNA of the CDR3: TGTGCCAGCAGTGGGACTAGCGGGAGTAAGCAGTATTTT. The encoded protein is CASSGTSGSKQYF.

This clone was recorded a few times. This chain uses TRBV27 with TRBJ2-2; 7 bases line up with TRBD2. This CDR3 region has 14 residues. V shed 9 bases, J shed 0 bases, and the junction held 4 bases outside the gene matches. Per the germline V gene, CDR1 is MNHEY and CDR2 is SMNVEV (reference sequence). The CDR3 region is CARGDYANTGELFF. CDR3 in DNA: TGTGCCAGAGGGGACTACGCGAACACCGGGGAGCTGTTTTTT.

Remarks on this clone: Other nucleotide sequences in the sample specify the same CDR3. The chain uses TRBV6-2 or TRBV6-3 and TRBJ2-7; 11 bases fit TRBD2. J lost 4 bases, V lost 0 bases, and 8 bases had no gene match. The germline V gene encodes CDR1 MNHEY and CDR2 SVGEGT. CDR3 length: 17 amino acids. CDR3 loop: CASSYSGLAGGIYEQYF. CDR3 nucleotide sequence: TGTGCCAGCAGTTACTCGGGTCTAGCGGGAGGTATATACGAGCAGTACTTC.

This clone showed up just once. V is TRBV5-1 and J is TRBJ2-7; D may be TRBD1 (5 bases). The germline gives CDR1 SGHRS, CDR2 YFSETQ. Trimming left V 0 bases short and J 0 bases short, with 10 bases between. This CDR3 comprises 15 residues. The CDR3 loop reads CASSLGAGHSYEQYF. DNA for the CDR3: TGCGCCAGCAGCTTGGGAGCAGGGCACTCCTACGAGCAGTACTTC.

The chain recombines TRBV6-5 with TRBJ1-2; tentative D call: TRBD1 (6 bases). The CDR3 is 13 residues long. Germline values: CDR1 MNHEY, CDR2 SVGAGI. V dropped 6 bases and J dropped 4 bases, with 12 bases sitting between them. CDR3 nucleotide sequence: TGTGCCAGCAGGATAACAGGGACCTATGGCTACACCTTC. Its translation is CASRITGTYGYTF.

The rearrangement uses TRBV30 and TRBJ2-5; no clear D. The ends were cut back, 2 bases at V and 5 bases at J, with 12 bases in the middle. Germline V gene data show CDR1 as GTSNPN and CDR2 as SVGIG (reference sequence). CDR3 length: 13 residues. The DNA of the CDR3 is TGTGCCTGGAGTTCTAGTGGTAGGGAGACCCAGTACTTC. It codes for CAWSSSGRETQYF.

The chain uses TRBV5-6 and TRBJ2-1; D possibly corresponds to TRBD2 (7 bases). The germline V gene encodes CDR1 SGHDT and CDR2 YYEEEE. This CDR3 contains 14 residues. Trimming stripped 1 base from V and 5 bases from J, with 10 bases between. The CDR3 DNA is TGTGCCAGCAGCTTGCGGGGGGACAACAATGAGCAGTTCTTC. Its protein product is CASSLRGDNNEQFF.

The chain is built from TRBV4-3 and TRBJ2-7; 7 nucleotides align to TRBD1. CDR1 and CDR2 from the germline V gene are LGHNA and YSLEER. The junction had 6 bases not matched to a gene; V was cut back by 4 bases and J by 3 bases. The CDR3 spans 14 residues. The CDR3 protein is CASSPTGTDYEQYF. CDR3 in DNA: TGCGCCAGCAGCCCAACCGGGACAGACTACGAGCAGTACTTC.

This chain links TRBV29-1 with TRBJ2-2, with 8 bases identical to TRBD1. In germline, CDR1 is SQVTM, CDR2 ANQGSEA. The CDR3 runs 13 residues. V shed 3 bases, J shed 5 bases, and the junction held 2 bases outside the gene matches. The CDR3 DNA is TGCAGCGTTGAGGGACAGGAAACCGGGGAGCTGTTTTTT. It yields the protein CSVEGQETGELFF.

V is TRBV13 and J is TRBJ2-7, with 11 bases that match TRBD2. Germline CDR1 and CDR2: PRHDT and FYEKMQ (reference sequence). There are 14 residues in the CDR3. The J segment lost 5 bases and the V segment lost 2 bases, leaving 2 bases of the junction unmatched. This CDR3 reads CASSLLAGGDEQYF. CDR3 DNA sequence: TGTGCCAGCAGCTTACTAGCGGGAGGCGACGAGCAGTACTTC.

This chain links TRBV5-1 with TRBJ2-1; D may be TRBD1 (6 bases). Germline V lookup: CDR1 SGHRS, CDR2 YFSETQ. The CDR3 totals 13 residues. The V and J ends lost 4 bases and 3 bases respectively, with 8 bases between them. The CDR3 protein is CASSPGHYNEQFF. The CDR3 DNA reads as TGCGCCAGCAGCCCGGGACACTACAATGAGCAGTTCTTC.

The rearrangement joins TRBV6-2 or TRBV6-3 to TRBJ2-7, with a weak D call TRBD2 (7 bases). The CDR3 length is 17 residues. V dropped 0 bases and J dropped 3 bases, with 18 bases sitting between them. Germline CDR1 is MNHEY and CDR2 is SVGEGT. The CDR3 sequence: CASSYSRGGSNFYEQYF. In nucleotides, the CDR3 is TGTGCCAGCAGTTACTCGAGGGGGGGGTCCAATTTCTACGAGCAGTACTTC.

In nucleotides, the CDR3 is TGTGCCAGCAGCTTAGTCAACAGGGGGGAGCTGTTTTTT. Protein product: CASSLVNRGELFF. The chain couples TRBV11-2 to TRBJ2-2; D is perhaps TRBD1 (5 bases). Trimming shortened V by 1 base and J by 8 bases, and 8 bases separated the two germline ends. Per germline, CDR1 SGHAT and CDR2 FQNNGV. The CDR3 is 13 amino acids.

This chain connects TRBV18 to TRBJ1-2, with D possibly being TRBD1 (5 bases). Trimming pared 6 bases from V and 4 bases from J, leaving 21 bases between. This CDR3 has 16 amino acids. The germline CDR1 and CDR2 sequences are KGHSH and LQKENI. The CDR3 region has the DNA TGTGCCAGCTCCCCTCCAGGGTCCCCATCCCTCTATGGCTACACCTTC. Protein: CASSPPGSPSLYGYTF.

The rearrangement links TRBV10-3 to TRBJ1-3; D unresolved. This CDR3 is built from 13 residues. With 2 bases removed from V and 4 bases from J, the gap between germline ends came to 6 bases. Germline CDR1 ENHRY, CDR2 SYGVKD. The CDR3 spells CAISEATGNTIYF. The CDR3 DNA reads TGTGCCATCAGTGAGGCAACAGGAAACACCATATATTTT.

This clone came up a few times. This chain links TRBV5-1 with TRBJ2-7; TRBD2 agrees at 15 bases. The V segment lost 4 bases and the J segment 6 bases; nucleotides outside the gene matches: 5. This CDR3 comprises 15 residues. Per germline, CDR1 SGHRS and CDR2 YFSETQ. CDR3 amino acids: CASSLGLAGGGEQYF. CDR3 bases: TGCGCCAGCAGCCTGGGACTAGCGGGAGGAGGCGAGCAGTACTTC.

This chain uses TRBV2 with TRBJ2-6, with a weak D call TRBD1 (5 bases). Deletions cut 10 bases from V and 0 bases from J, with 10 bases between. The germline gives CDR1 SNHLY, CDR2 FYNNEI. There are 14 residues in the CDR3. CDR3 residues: CANKQDSGANVLTF. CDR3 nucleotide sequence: TGTGCCAATAAACAGGACTCTGGGGCCAACGTCCTGACTTTC.

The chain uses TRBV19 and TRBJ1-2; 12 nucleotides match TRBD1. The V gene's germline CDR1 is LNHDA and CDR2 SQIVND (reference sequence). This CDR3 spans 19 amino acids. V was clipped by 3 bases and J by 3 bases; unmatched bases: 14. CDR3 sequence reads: CASSIYPPGQGAPYYGYTF. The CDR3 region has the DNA TGTGCCAGTAGTATCTACCCCCCGGGACAGGGGGCGCCGTACTATGGCTACACCTTC.

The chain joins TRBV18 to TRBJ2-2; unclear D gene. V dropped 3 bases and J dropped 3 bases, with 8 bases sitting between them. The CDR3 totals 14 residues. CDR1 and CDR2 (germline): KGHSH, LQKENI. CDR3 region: CASSPIRDTGELFF. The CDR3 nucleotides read TGTGCCAGCTCACCCATTCGGGACACCGGGGAGCTGTTTTTT.

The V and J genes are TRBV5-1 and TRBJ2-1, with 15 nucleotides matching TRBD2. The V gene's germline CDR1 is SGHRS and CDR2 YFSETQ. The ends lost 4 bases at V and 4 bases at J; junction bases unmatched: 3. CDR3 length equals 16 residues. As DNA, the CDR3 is TGCGCCAGCAGCCCCGGGACTAGCGGGAGGTACAATGAGCAGTTCTTC. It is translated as CASSPGTSGRYNEQFF.